This entry is about one T cell receptor beta chain. Libraries were prepared by immunoSEQ multiplex PCR; TCRdb keeps only in-frame clonotypes and omits some of them. The sample includes 1.4 million to 1.5 million clones, about 96% of them seen just once. This entry comes from a study of shared clonotypes between healthy human individuals. The CDR3 runs to 17 residues. Germline V gene lookup returns CDR1 MGHDK and CDR2 SYGVNS. Trimming took 3 bases from V and 0 from J; bases not matched to a gene: 10. The gene calls are TRBV25-1 and TRBJ2-5; 7 bases match TRBD1. The sequenced sample consisted of naive CD4+ T cells sorted from blood. Subset indicated: CD45RA+ positively selected. This TCR derives from a man aged 30-40 years in good health. The CDR3 DNA is TGTGCCAGCAGTGAGGGCCGATCCCAGGGGGACCAAGAGACCCAGTACTTC. Its translation is CASSEGRSQGDQETQYF. The variable domain in full, completed from reference TRBV25-1 and TRBJ2-5, reads EADIYQTPRYLVIGTGKKITLECSQTMGHDKMYWYQQDPGMELHLIHYSYGVNSTEKGDLSSESTVSRIRTEHFPLTLESARPSHTSQYLCASSEGRSQGDQETQYFGPGTRLLVL.